These 6 T cell receptor beta chains originate from one sample sequenced in a study of blood T cell repertoires in COVID-19. Here immunoSEQ multiplex PCR was the method, and the copy in TCRdb shows in-frame clones only, minus some. The repertoire holds about 100,000 clones, 80% seen once, with around an eighth in the top ten. Source material: peripheral blood. These receptors were obtained from a woman aged 70-85 years with acute or convalescent COVID-19.

This clone was detected a few times. The V and J genes are TRBV5-4 and TRBJ1-2; D not resolved. Germline V lookup: CDR1 SGHNT, CDR2 YYREEE (reference sequence). V dropped 3 bases and J dropped 7 bases, with 16 bases sitting between them. The CDR3 consists of 14 residues. The CDR3 sequence: CASSSRTVGSGYTF. The CDR3 coding sequence is TGTGCCAGCAGCTCAAGAACAGTGGGTTCTGGCTACACCTTC.

The chain links TRBV28 to TRBJ1-1, with D perhaps TRBD1 (6 bases). Between the trimmed V and J ends, which lost 6 bases and 10 bases, there was a span of 12 bases. The V gene's germline CDR1 is MDHEN and CDR2 SYDVKM. The CDR3 is 11 residues long. The CDR3 region has the DNA TGTGCCAGCAGCAAAGACAGGCTAGCTTTCTTT. As protein: CASSKDRLAFF.

This clone was counted a single time. The chain uses TRBV18 and TRBJ2-4, with 9 bases lining up with TRBD2. The CDR3 spans 16 residues. V lost 5 bases to trimming and J lost 10 bases; unmatched junction nucleotides: 15. Germline CDR1 KGHSH, CDR2 LQKENI. The CDR3 protein is CASSSIPGLANLIQYF. The CDR3 DNA reads as TGTGCCAGCTCAAGTATACCGGGACTAGCAAACCTGATTCAGTACTTC.

In this sample, this clone turned up once. The chain has TRBV27 and TRBJ1-5; TRBD1 aligns across 7 bases. Germline lookup yields CDR1 MNHEY and CDR2 SMNVEV (reference sequence). The CDR3 has 15 residues. The junction had 4 bases not matched to a gene; V was cut back by 5 bases and J by 0 bases. The CDR3 sequence is CASSPGTVSNQPQHF. The CDR3 DNA reads as TGTGCCAGCAGTCCCGGGACAGTTAGCAATCAGCCCCAGCATTTT.

The rearrangement links TRBV2 to TRBJ1-5, with 8 nucleotides matching TRBD1. The V segment lost 3 bases and the J segment 9 bases; nucleotides outside the gene matches: 4. This CDR3 is built from 13 residues. Germline CDR1 SNHLY, CDR2 FYNNEI. CDR3 DNA sequence: TGTGCCAGCAGTGAGGACAGGGATTGGCCCCAGCATTTT. Translation gives CASSEDRDWPQHF.

The table lists this clone with a few counts. The chain has TRBV10-3 and TRBJ1-5, with D possibly TRBD1 on 5 matching bases. The V end lost 4 bases, the J end lost 8 bases, and 12 bases lay between the germline ends. This CDR3 comprises 13 residues. The germline gives CDR1 ENHRY, CDR2 SYGVKD. DNA of the CDR3: TGTGCCATCAGTGTAGGGGTCTTGGAGCCCCAGCATTTT. Translated: CAISVGVLEPQHF.